The present TCR beta chain was sequenced within a study of control samples from healthy donors and cancer patients. This table comes from immunoSEQ multiplex PCR, and its TCRdb copy is limited to in-frame clones, with some not included. The sample gives fewer than 150,000 clones, 91% of which show up once; approximately 8% is in the top ten. From germline, CDR1 is SGHVS and CDR2 FNYEAQ. The CDR3 is 18 amino acids. The V end was cut by 0 bases, the J end by 1 base, with 18 bases between. Sequencing was performed on blood. The chain couples TRBV7-6 to TRBJ1-1; D is unclear. The TCR was taken from a woman aged 18-29 years in good health. In DNA, the CDR3 is TGTGCCAGCAGCTTAGCGTTTGGGTCATGGTTTACGAACACTGAAGCTTTCTTT. Protein: CASSLAFGSWFTNTEAFF.